This TCR beta chain was sequenced during a study of blood T cell repertoires in COVID-19. For the study at large: The study drew acute and convalescent COVID-19 samples from the United States, Italy and Spain. T cells, B-cell-depleted T cells, or PBMCs supplied cDNA or gDNA.

Germline V gene lookup returns CDR1 KGHDR and CDR2 SFDVKD. The trim removed 4 bases at V and 1 base at J, leaving 4 bases unmatched. This CDR3 contains 17 residues. Repertoires were generated with immunoSEQ multiplex PCR, while TCRdb's copy carries only in-frame clones and drops some. The data show about 270,000 clones, around nine tenths seen once. The rearrangement links TRBV24-1 to TRBJ2-2, with 11 positions matching TRBD2. The sequence derives from a man in his forties or fifties with active or convalescent COVID-19. The specimen was peripheral blood. The CDR3 sequence is CATSDPGTSGNTGELFF. The DNA for the CDR3 is TGTGCCACCAGTGACCCCGGGACTAGCGGGAACACCGGGGAGCTGTTTTTT.